Below are 7 T cell receptor beta chains sequenced from a single sample in a study of blood T cell repertoires in COVID-19. Data came from immunoSEQ multiplex PCR; TCRdb stores just in-frame clones and leaves some out. There are roughly 250,000 clones in the sample; 70% to 90% occur only once, and roughly 1.2% lies in the top ten. The specimen was PBMCs or T cells enriched from blood (not recorded which). These receptors were obtained from a woman between 35 and 50 years old with acute COVID-19.

The V call is TRBV24-1, the J call TRBJ2-1; TRBD2 agrees at 10 bases. The CDR3 is made up of 17 amino acids. Germline values: CDR1 KGHDR, CDR2 SFDVKD. V dropped 2 bases and J dropped 3; count of bases not matched to a gene: 6. In DNA form, the CDR3 reads TGTGCCACCAGTGATTCCCTAGCGGGAGCGGACTACAATGAGCAGTTCTTC. Translating it yields CATSDSLAGADYNEQFF.

This clone has a count of ten or more. The rearrangement links TRBV6-5 to TRBJ1-1; the D is unclear. The ends were cut back, 8 bases at V and 6 bases at J, with 16 bases in the middle. Germline-derived CDR1 and CDR2 are MNHEY and SVGAGI. The CDR3 runs 13 residues. CDR3 protein: CASQREGHAEAFF. For the CDR3, the DNA is TGTGCCAGCCAAAGGGAGGGTCACGCTGAAGCTTTCTTT.

The chain couples TRBV5-1 to TRBJ1-1; 7 bases fit TRBD1. CDR3 size: 12 residues. CDR1 and CDR2 from the germline V gene are SGHRS and YFSETQ. Losses at the gene ends were 6 bases for V and 6 bases for J; bases not matched to a gene: 5. The CDR3 loop is CASNQGGSEAFF. CDR3 in DNA: TGCGCCAGCAACCAGGGGGGTTCTGAAGCTTTCTTT.

The rearrangement uses TRBV12-3 or TRBV12-4 and TRBJ1-6; a weak D match, TRBD1 (5 bases). This CDR3 region has 11 residues. Trimming stripped 5 bases from V and 14 bases from J, with 10 bases between. CDR3 DNA: TGTGCCAGCAGTCAGGGCCCCACCCTCCACTTT. This encodes CASSQGPTLHF.

The genes are TRBV12-5 and TRBJ2-1; 8 bases fit TRBD2. The CDR3 length is 18 residues. Looked up from germline, CDR1 is LGHNT and CDR2 is FRNRAP. V was clipped by 5 bases and J by 4 bases; unmatched bases: 16. The CDR3 DNA reads as TGTGCTAGTGGTACCTACTCTCTAGCGGGCGCCGGGTACAATGAGCAGTTCTTC. Translation gives CASGTYSLAGAGYNEQFF.

The V gene is TRBV28, the J gene TRBJ1-4, with unresolved D. Matching the DNA end better, TRBJ2-2 makes the J call doubtful. This CDR3 comprises 12 residues. CDR1 MDHEN and CDR2 SYDVKM come from the germline V gene. The CDR3 nucleotides are TGTGCCAGCAGTACATCGCTATGGGAGCTGTTTTTT. Encoded protein: CASSTSLWELFF.

V usage is TRBV4-1 and J usage is TRBJ1-2, with D possibly being TRBD1 (6 bases). V lost 0 bases and J 3 bases, leaving 11 bases between the germline ends. Germline V gene sequence: CDR1 MGHRA, CDR2 YSYEKL. This CDR3 spans 15 amino acids. CDR3 nucleotide sequence: TGCGCCAGCAGCCAAGAGGACAGATTCTACTATGGCTACACCTTC. Its translation is CASSQEDRFYYGYTF.